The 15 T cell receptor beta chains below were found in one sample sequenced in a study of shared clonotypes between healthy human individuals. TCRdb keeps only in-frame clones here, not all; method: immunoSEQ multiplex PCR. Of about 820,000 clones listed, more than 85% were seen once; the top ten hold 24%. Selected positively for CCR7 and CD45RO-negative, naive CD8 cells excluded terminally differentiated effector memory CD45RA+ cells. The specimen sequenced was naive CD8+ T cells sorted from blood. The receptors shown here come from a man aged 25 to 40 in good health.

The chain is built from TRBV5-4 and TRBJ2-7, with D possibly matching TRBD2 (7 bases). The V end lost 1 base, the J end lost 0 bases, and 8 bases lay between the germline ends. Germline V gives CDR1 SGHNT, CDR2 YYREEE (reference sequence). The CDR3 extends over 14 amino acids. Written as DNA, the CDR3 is TGTGCCAGCAGCTTGCGGGGGGCCTCCTACGAGCAGTACTTC. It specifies CASSLRGASYEQYF.

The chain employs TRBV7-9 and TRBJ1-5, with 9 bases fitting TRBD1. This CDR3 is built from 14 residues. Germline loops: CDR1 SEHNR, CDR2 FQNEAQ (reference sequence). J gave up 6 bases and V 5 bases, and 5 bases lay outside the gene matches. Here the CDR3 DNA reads TGTGCCAGCAGCACAGGGGGCGCAGGTCAGCCCCAGCATTTT. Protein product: CASSTGGAGQPQHF.

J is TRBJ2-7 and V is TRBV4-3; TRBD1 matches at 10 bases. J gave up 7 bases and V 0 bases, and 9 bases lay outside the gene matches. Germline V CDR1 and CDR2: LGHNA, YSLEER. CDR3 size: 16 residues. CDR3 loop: CASSQDARQGAWEQYF. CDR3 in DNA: TGCGCCAGCAGCCAAGATGCGAGACAGGGGGCTTGGGAGCAGTACTTC.

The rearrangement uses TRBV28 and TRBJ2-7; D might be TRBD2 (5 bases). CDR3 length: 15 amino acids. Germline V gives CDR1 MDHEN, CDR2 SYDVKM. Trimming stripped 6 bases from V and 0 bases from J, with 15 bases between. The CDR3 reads CASSREQLSSYEQYF. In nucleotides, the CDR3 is TGTGCCAGCAGCCGGGAACAGCTAAGCTCCTACGAGCAGTACTTC.

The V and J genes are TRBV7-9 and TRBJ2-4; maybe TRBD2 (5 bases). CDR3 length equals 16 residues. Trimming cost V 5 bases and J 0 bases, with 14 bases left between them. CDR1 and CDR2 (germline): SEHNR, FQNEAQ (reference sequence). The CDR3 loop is CASSPRPGLAKNIQYF. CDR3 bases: TGTGCCAGCAGCCCACGTCCCGGACTAGCCAAAAACATTCAGTACTTC.

The CDR3, as DNA: TGTGCCAGCAGTTACTCGCCAGCGGTCCCCGACGGCGAGCAGTACTTC. Protein: CASSYSPAVPDGEQYF. V usage is TRBV6-6 and J usage is TRBJ2-7, with D maybe TRBD2 (5 bases). This CDR3 contains 16 residues. Germline loops: CDR1 MNHNY, CDR2 SVGAGI (reference sequence). V lost 0 bases to trimming and J lost 6 bases, with 18 bases between them.

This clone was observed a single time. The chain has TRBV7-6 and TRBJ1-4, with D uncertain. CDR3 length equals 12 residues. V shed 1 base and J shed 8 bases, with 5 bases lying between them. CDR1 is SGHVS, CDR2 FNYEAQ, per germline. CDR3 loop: CASSLEGEKLFF. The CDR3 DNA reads TGTGCCAGCAGCTTAGAAGGAGAAAAACTGTTTTTT.

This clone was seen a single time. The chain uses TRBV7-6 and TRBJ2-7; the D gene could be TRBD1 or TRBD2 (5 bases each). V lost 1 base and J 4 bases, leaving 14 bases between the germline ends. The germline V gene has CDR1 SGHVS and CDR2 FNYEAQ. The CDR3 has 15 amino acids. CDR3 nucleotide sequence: TGTGCCAGCAGCTTAGGCTTGGGACCAGATTACGAGCAGTACTTC. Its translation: CASSLGLGPDYEQYF. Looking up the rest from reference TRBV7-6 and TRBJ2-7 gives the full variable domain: GAGVSQSPRYKVTKRGQDVALRCDPISGHVSLYWYRQALGQGPEFLTYFNYEAQQDKSGLPNDRFSAERPEGSISTLTIQRTEQRDSAMYRCASSLGLGPDYEQYFGPGTRLTVT.

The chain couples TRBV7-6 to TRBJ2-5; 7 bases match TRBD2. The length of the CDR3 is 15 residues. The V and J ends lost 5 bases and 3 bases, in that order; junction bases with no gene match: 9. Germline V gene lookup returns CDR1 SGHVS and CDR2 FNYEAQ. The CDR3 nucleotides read TGTGCCAGCAGCCGTGGTGACCGGGGGGAAGAGACCCAGTACTTC. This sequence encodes CASSRGDRGEETQYF.

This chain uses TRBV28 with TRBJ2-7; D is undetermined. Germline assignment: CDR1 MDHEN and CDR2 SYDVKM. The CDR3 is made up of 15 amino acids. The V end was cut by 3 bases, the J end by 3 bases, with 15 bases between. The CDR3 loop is CASSFEGRLDYEQYF. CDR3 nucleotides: TGTGCCAGCAGTTTCGAAGGCAGATTGGACTACGAGCAGTACTTC.

CDR3 sequence: CASSRYLTDTQYF. As DNA, the CDR3 is TGTGCCAGCAGCCGATATCTCACAGATACGCAGTATTTT. This chain links TRBV7-9 with TRBJ2-3; no firm D call. This CDR3 is built from 13 residues. Germline V lookup: CDR1 SEHNR, CDR2 FQNEAQ (reference sequence). V shed 5 bases and J shed 2 bases, with 8 bases lying between them.

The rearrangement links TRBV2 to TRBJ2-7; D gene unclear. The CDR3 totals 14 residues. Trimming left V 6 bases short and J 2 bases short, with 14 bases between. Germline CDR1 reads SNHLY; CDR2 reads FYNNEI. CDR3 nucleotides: TGTGCCAGCAGCTCAACCGTCTTCACCTACGAGCAGTACTTC. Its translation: CASSSTVFTYEQYF.

The CDR3 region is CASSPWPAGGQTGELFF. The CDR3 bases are TGTGCCAGCAGCCCCTGGCCAGCGGGAGGGCAGACCGGGGAGCTGTTTTTT. The gene calls are TRBV7-6 and TRBJ2-2; 10 bases line up with TRBD2. Losses at the gene ends were 5 bases for V and 5 bases for J; bases not matched to a gene: 11. This CDR3 is built from 17 residues. CDR1 and CDR2 from the germline V gene are SGHVS and FNYEAQ.

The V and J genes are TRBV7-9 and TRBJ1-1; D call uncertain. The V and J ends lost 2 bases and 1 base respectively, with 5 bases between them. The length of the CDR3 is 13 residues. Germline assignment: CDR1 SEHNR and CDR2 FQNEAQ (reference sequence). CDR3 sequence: CASSLISNTEAFF. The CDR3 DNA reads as TGTGCCAGCAGCTTAATATCGAACACTGAAGCTTTCTTT. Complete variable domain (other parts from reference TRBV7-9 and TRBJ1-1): DTGVSQNPRHKITKRGQNVTFRCDPISEHNRLYWYRQTLGQGPEFLTYFQNEAQLEKSRLLSDRFSAERPKGSFSTLEIQRTEQGDSAMYLCASSLISNTEAFFGQGTRLTVV.

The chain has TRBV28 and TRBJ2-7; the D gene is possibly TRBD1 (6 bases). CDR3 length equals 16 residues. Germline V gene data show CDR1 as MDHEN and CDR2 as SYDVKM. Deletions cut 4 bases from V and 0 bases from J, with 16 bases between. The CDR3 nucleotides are TGTGCCAGCAGTTGGAGCCGGGACACTTCCTCCTACGAGCAGTACTTC. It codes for CASSWSRDTSSYEQYF.